This TCR beta chain was profiled in a study of blood T cell repertoires in COVID-19 (dated by TCRdb to 2020 to 2021). Study-wide context: Samples from collaborators originated in the United States, Italy and Spain and spanned both the acute and convalescent phases of COVID-19. Samples came from the ongoing ImmuneRACE study (first 160 participants) plus 1,254 subjects from 6 global collaborators. Where available, HLA class I and class II types were obtained from metadata supplied by the sample provider rather than from assay-based typing. The dataset comprised deeply sampled blood TCRbeta repertoires from subjects exposed to, actively infected with, or recovered from COVID-19. The prospective study material was composed of cDNA or gDNA derived from T cells, B-cell-depleted T cells, or PBMCs. The repertoires were released in a freely available public database intended as a resource for research on the immune response to SARS-CoV-2. The sample metadata nearly always contained a de-identified subject ID, COVID-19 status, age in years and sex.

As to this clone: Its binding antigen is unknown. Per-base quality was not reported, and no clone a single base away is much larger than it.

TCRbeta CDR3 regions were amplified from genomic DNA using the immunoSEQ Assay, a bias-controlled multiplex PCR. The authors' pipeline ran thus. Nucleated cell counts per sample were estimated from amplification of reference gene primers within the assay. Sequence reads were collapsed and filtered to measure the absolute abundance of every unique TCRbeta CDR3 rearrangement. For each sample, productive Simpson clonality was calculated by taking the square root of Simpson's diversity index across productive rearrangements. TCRdb holds this immuneACCESS table with in-frame rearrangements only. Some clones are missing; in checked studies, unresolved V genes explain under half, and the rest has no known cause. V and J calls plus clone size are reproduced from that table; the DNA served to infer D and trimming. Recorded for this sample are hundreds of thousands of clones; nearly 90% of them occurred a single time. Of the sample, about 1.7% is held by the ten largest clones.

Participants in the prospective study were aged 18 to 89 years, lived in 24 United States geographic areas, and enrolled through a virtual design. In the prospective study, participants were assigned to cohorts based on the clinical history participants reported in a screening survey and a study questionnaire. In the prospective study, whole blood, serum and a nasopharyngeal or oropharyngeal swab were collected from each participant by mobile phlebotomists. Prospective study participants could optionally give additional blood draws and questionnaires over a roughly two-month period. Before DNA extraction, prospective study blood samples were shipped either frozen or at room temperature. The CDR3 numbers 14 residues from cysteine through phenylalanine. Of the read, only the CDR3 DNA is kept; its 42 bases are in frame from base 1. The germline V gene (reference sequence) supplies CDR1 LNHDA and CDR2 SQIVND. Here V drops 6 bases and J drops 8 bases, and the junction holds 9 bases not matched to any gene.

Points the paper makes about the study in general: Clinical and demographic metadata were provided uncurated, with the amount varying by source and participant.

The chain joins TRBV19 to TRBJ1-4, and 7 junction bases match TRBD1. The receptor was isolated from a woman aged 18-35 years with acute COVID-19. The sequenced material came from PBMCs or T cells enriched from blood (not recorded which). The sequenced DNA: TGTGCCAGTAGCGTAGGGGGCGCCGGGGAAAAACTGTTTTTT. The resulting protein is CASSVGGAGEKLFF. The CDR3 plus the reference TRBV19 and TRBJ1-4 genes for the other parts give the full variable domain: DGGITQSPKYLFRKEGQNVTLSCEQNLNHDAMYWYRQDPGQGLRLIYYSQIVNDFQKGDIAEGYSVSREKKESFPLTVTSAQKNPTAFYLCASSVGGAGEKLFFGSGTQLSVL.